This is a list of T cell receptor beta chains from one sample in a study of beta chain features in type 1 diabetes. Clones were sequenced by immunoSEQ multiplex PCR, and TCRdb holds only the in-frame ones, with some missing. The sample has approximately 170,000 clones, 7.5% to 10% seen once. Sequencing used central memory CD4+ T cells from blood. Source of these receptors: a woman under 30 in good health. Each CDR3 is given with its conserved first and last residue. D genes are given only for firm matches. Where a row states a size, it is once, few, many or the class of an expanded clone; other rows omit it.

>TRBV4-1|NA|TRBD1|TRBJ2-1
TGCGCCAGCAGCCCAGGGGGAAAAAAGTGGGGCCCCTACAATGAGCAGTTCTTC
CASSPGGKKWGPYNEQFF
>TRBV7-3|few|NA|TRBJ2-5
TGTGCCAGCAGCTTAAGGGGGGAGGAGACCCAGTACTTC
CASSLRGEETQYF
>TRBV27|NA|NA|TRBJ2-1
TGTGCCAGCAGTTCTACAGGGCGGTACAATGAGCAGTTCTTC
CASSSTGRYNEQFF
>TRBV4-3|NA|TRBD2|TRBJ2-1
TGCGCCAGCAGCCAAGATACGGGGGGGGGTAACAATGAGCAGTTCTTC
CASSQDTGGGNNEQFF
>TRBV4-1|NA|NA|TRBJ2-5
TGCGCCAGCAGCCAAGATACCCCAGTTGAGACCCAGTACTTC
CASSQDTPVETQYF
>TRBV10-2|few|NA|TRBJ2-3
TGCGCCTGCTCCGGACTAAGCACAGATACGCAGTATTTT
CACSGLSTDTQYF
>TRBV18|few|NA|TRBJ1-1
TGTGCCAGCTCACCAGACAGAGGGAACACTGAAGCTTTCTTT
CASSPDRGNTEAFF
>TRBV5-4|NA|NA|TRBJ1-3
TGTGCCAGCAGTAGCGGAGGGGAAGGAAACACCATATATTTT
CASSSGGEGNTIYF
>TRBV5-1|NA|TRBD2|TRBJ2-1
TGCGCCAGCAGCTTGGTACTAGCGGGAGCCGGAAGCTCCTACAATGAGCAGTTCTTC
CASSLVLAGAGSSYNEQFF
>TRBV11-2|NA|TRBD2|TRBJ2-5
TGTGCCAGCAGCCGGGGGGACCCCCAAGAGACCCAGTACTTC
CASSRGDPQETQYF
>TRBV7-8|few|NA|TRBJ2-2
TGTGCCAGCAGCCCCGGGAGTAACACCGGGGAGCTGTTTTTT
CASSPGSNTGELFF
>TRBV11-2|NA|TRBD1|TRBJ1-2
TGTGCCAGCAGCCCCCGGGACAGGGCTTATTATGGCTACACCTTC
CASSPRDRAYYGYTF
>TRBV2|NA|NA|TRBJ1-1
TGTGCCAGCAGTAGGGGGTCCTTTGAAGCTTTCTTT
CASSRGSFEAFF
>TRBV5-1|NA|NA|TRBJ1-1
TGCGCCAGCAGCCCGGGGAACAGCGTAAAGAACACTGAAGCTTTCTTT
CASSPGNSVKNTEAFF
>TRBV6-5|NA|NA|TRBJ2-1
TGTGCCAGCAGTCGCGGACAGAATGAGCAGTTCTTC
CASSRGQNEQFF
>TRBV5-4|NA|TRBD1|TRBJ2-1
TGTGCCAGCAGCCGCAGGGACAGCTACAATGAGCAGTTCTTC
CASSRRDSYNEQFF
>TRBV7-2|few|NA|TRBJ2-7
TGTGCCAGCAGCTTTCCACCCGGCGAGCAGTACTTC
CASSFPPGEQYF
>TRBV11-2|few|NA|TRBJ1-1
TGTGCCAGCAGTTTCGACACTGAAGCTTTCTTT
CASSFDTEAFF
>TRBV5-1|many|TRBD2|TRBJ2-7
TGCGCCAGCAGCTTGGCGGGGACTAACGCCTACGAGCAGTACTTC
CASSLAGTNAYEQYF
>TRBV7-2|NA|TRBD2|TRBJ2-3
TGTGCCAGCAGCTTAGCAGCGGGGGGTCGGACAGATACGCAGTATTTT
CASSLAAGGRTDTQYF
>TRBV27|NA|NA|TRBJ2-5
TGTGCCAGCAGTTTGTCGGGAGAAGAGACCCAGTACTTC
CASSLSGEETQYF
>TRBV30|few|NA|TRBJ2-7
TGTGCCCTTGCCCTCGGGACTCTCTGGTACGAGCAGTACTTC
CALALGTLWYEQYF
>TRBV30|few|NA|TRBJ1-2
TGTGCCTGGAGTCTGGGAGTGGGAGGCTACACCTTC
CAWSLGVGGYTF
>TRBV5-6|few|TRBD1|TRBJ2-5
TGTGCCAGCAGCCACACCCTACAGGGGTTCCAAGAGACCCAGTACTTC
CASSHTLQGFQETQYF
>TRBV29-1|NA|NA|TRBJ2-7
TGCAGCGGGGGGGATGGACGTATCGACGAGCAGTACTTC
CSGGDGRIDEQYF